This T cell receptor (beta chain) is from a study of T cells after yellow fever vaccination. As for the study in general: Preparing low-cell-number fractions relied on SMART-Seq v4 Ultra Low Input.

CDR3 length: 14 amino acids. Trimming took off 6 bases at V and 4 bases at J, with 15 bases between the two ends. Worth noting for this clonotype: The antigen remains undetermined.

Overall study results and limits: Most clones from primary vaccination were detected again post-booster (around 95% CD4, 88% CD8). When the response was secondary, it was weaker but reached its peak faster, day 5 versus 15.

Universal primer sites and UMIs were introduced during 5'RACE template-switching synthesis of TCR cDNA. MiXCR was run by TCRdb on the 5' RACE reads, yielding one entry per CDR3 protein. The sample lists around 310,000 distinct CDR3 sequences; 8.5% to 10% were seen once. The sequenced sample was PBMCs, obtained on the day of the first yellow fever vaccination. This chain uses TRBV12-3 or TRBV12-4 with TRBJ1-1; D is unresolved. The source is a man aged 18 to 35 who received the YFV17D yellow fever vaccine. The CDR3 loop reads CASSHSDPGTEAFF. The CDR3 DNA reads TGTGCCAGCAGCCACAGCGATCCGGGCACTGAAGCTTTCTTT.